The next 25 T cell receptor beta chains were all read from a single sample in a study of a mutant IDH1 vaccine in newly diagnosed glioma listed by TCRdb under 2021. According to the study, the label for this sample's time point signals: baseline, week 1 (first vaccination visit). This sample's treatment or condition label indicates: pre-vaccination baseline after standard-of-care therapy. The library was prepared using the immunoSEQ multiplex PCR assay. TCRdb provides this immuneACCESS table in a form limited to in-frame rearrangements. Some clones are lacking; in checked studies, under half of them reflect an unresolved V gene, and why the rest are absent is not known. The sample table records roughly 86,000 clones; roughly 78% of these occur just once. The leading ten clones occupy 6% to 8% of the sample. The material sequenced was PBMCs, taken from a glioma patient treated with radiotherapy, temozolomide or both. The receptors originated from a man in his forties with glioma.

The table lists this clone with a few counts. In nucleotides, the CDR3 is TGTGCCAGCAGCTCCTTCTGGGCAGGGCGCGCTGAAGCTTTCTTT. Translating gives CASSSFWAGRAEAFF. V and J are TRBV11-2 and TRBJ1-1, with D tentatively TRBD1 (5 bases). V shed 4 bases and J shed 6 bases, with 18 bases lying between them. The CDR3 extends over 15 amino acids. Per germline, CDR1 SGHAT and CDR2 FQNNGV.

The rearrangement links TRBV5-1 to TRBJ2-2; D is undetermined. This CDR3 region has 14 residues. The ends were cut back, 7 bases at V and 1 base at J, with 11 bases in the middle. Germline V gene sequence: CDR1 SGHRS, CDR2 YFSETQ. This CDR3 is CASSRLQNTGELFF. The CDR3 nucleotides are TGCGCCAGCTCACGGTTACAGAACACCGGGGAGCTGTTTTTT. Full variable domain (remainder filled in from reference TRBV5-1 and TRBJ2-2): KAGVTQTPRYLIKTRGQQVTLSCSPISGHRSVSWYQQTPGQGLQFLFEYFSETQRNKGNFPGRFSGRQFSNSRSEMNVSTLELGDSALYLCASSRLQNTGELFFGEGSRLTVL.

The V and J genes are TRBV5-5 and TRBJ1-2; TRBD1 matches 9 bases. V gave up 4 bases and J gave up 2 bases; unmatched junction bases: 9. The germline V gene has CDR1 SGHKS and CDR2 YYEKEE (reference sequence). The CDR3 is made up of 16 amino acids. CDR3 sequence: CASSHLPGTGNYGYTF. The CDR3 DNA reads TGTGCCAGCAGCCATCTACCCGGGACAGGGAACTATGGCTACACCTTC.

V is TRBV18 and J is TRBJ2-6; D is perhaps TRBD1 (6 bases). The germline V gene has CDR1 KGHSH and CDR2 LQKENI. The CDR3 has 18 residues. V shed 3 bases and J shed 1 base, with 16 bases lying between them. CDR3 amino acids: CASSPRDIRGSGANVLTF. As DNA, the CDR3 is TGTGCCAGCTCACCGAGGGACATCCGAGGTTCTGGGGCCAACGTCCTGACTTTC.

This clone was seen more than once but under ten times. The V and J genes are TRBV7-2 and TRBJ1-3; D uncertain. This CDR3 is 15 amino acids long. The V end was cut by 5 bases, the J end by 0 bases, with 11 bases between. From germline, CDR1 is SGHTA and CDR2 FQGNSA. The CDR3 sequence: CASSRARASGNTIYF. The CDR3 bases are TGTGCCAGCAGCCGGGCCCGGGCCTCTGGAAACACCATATATTTT.

V is TRBV4-3 and J is TRBJ1-4; D may be TRBD1 (5 bases). The V and J ends lost 0 bases and 8 bases respectively, with 13 bases between them. CDR1 is LGHNA and CDR2 is YSLEER in the germline V gene. CDR3 length: 15 amino acids. The CDR3 bases are TGCGCCAGCAGCCAAGACTATGGCAGGGACGAAAAACTGTTTTTT. Its translation: CASSQDYGRDEKLFF.

With respect to this clone: Other DNA variants within this sample encode the same CDR3. The chain recombines TRBV2 with TRBJ2-1; a possible D gene is TRBD2 (5 bases). Germline values: CDR1 SNHLY, CDR2 FYNNEI. This CDR3 has 13 residues. V was pared by 4 bases and J by 4 bases, with 8 bases between. The chain's CDR3 is CASSGGQYNEQFF. The CDR3 DNA reads TGTGCCAGCAGTGGAGGGCAATACAATGAGCAGTTCTTC.

The chain carries TRBV12-5 and TRBJ2-2, with D maybe TRBD2 (6 bases). The CDR3 spans 18 residues. Germline V gene lookup returns CDR1 LGHNT and CDR2 FRNRAP. V was clipped by 1 base and J by 1 base, with 16 bases between them. The CDR3 nucleotides read TGTGCTAGTGGTTTGGGACCCGCGGGGCCACTGAACACCGGGGAGCTGTTTTTT. It encodes CASGLGPAGPLNTGELFF.

The chain links TRBV5-1 to TRBJ1-1; 7 bases map to TRBD1. The trim removed 0 bases at V and 0 bases at J, leaving 11 bases unmatched. The CDR3 loop spans 18 amino acids. The germline V gene has CDR1 SGHRS and CDR2 YFSETQ. The CDR3 region has the DNA TGCGCCAGCAGCTTGGCCTCGGGACAGAGCATTTTGAACACTGAAGCTTTCTTT. As protein: CASSLASGQSILNTEAFF.

This clone was observed a single time. The V gene is TRBV7-2, the J gene TRBJ1-6, with a possible D match to TRBD1 (6 bases). V was pared by 0 bases and J by 9 bases, with 12 bases between. From germline, CDR1 is SGHTA and CDR2 FQGNSA. CDR3 length equals 15 residues. The CDR3 region has the DNA TGTGCCAGCAGCTTAGCAATTTCAGGGGTTTCACCCCTCCACTTT. This gives the protein CASSLAISGVSPLHF.

This clone has a handful of counts. CDR3 in DNA: TGTGCCAGCAGACTACAGAGGAACACCGGGGAGCTGTTTTTT. This codes for CASRLQRNTGELFF. The chain carries TRBV27 and TRBJ2-2; unclear D gene. This CDR3 comprises 14 residues. The germline V gene encodes CDR1 MNHEY and CDR2 SMNVEV (reference sequence). Trimming took 6 bases from V and 1 from J, leaving 9 bases between them.

This clone has a count of ten or more. The CDR3, as DNA: TGCGCCAGCAGCCAAGATCGAGGGAGTGGGGCCAACGTCCTGACTTTC. It translates to CASSQDRGSGANVLTF. The J gene is TRBJ2-6, the V gene TRBV4-3; tentative D call: TRBD2 (5 bases). The CDR3 has 16 residues. The germline CDR1 and CDR2 sequences are LGHNA and YSLEER. Trimming stripped 0 bases from V and 3 bases from J, with 9 bases between.

V is TRBV7-8 and J is TRBJ2-1, with 8 bases matching TRBD1. This CDR3 has 16 amino acids. J was trimmed by 3 bases and V by 5 bases; bases with no gene match: 9. Germline V gene sequence: CDR1 SGHVS, CDR2 FQNEAQ. This CDR3 reads CASSRRTGRFYNEQFF. As DNA, the CDR3 is TGTGCCAGCAGCAGGAGGACAGGGAGATTCTACAATGAGCAGTTCTTC.

This clone was detected many times. The rearrangement joins TRBV2 to TRBJ1-2; 7 nucleotides line up with TRBD1. The ends lost 3 bases at V and 4 bases at J; junction bases unmatched: 5. Germline V gene sequence: CDR1 SNHLY, CDR2 FYNNEI. CDR3 length: 14 residues. The CDR3 DNA reads TGTGCCAGCAGTGAGAGACAGGGAAGCTATGGCTACACCTTC. It is translated as CASSERQGSYGYTF.

The CDR3 DNA reads TGTGCCACCAGCAGGGGGGGAGGCACTAATGAAAAACTGTTTTTT. Its protein product is CATSRGGGTNEKLFF. The rearrangement uses TRBV15 and TRBJ1-4; D possibly corresponds to TRBD1 (5 bases). CDR3 length: 15 residues. Germline loops: CDR1 LNHNV, CDR2 YYDKDF (reference sequence). V was trimmed by 3 bases and J by 2 bases, leaving 10 bases between them.

The genes are TRBV6-5 and TRBJ2-4; D remains unclear. Trimming took 6 bases from V and 5 from J, leaving 17 bases between them. The CDR3 runs to 15 residues. Per germline, CDR1 MNHEY and CDR2 SVGAGI. The CDR3 loop is CASSPSSFDQNIQYF. Here the CDR3 DNA reads TGTGCCAGCAGCCCCAGCAGCTTCGACCAAAACATTCAGTACTTC.

The chain is built from TRBV7-9 and TRBJ2-7; D gene unclear. In germline, CDR1 is SEHNR, CDR2 FQNEAQ (reference sequence). V was pared by 1 base and J by 3 bases, with 13 bases between. The CDR3 is 15 residues long. CDR3 in amino acids: CASSLGLRQDYEQYF. DNA of the CDR3: TGTGCCAGCAGCTTAGGACTGAGACAAGACTACGAGCAGTACTTC. The whole variable domain, remainder taken from reference TRBV7-9 and TRBJ2-7, is DTGVSQNPRHKITKRGQNVTFRCDPISEHNRLYWYRQTLGQGPEFLTYFQNEAQLEKSRLLSDRFSAERPKGSFSTLEIQRTEQGDSAMYLCASSLGLRQDYEQYFGPGTRLTVT.

In this sample, this clone turned up once. The CDR3 region is CASSDPYGSTDTQYF. As DNA, the CDR3 is TGTGCCAGCAGCGATCCCTATGGTAGCACAGATACGCAGTATTTT. The chain recombines TRBV5-4 with TRBJ2-3; no clear D. Between the trimmed V and J ends, which lost 4 bases and 0 bases, there was a span of 12 bases. The CDR3 runs 15 residues. Germline CDR1 SGHNT, CDR2 YYREEE (reference sequence).

The rearrangement uses TRBV23-1 and TRBJ2-7; D ambiguous. TRBV23-1 is labeled an ORF, and its function is uncertain. Trimming removed 4 bases at V and 3 bases at J, with 10 bases between. The CDR3 is 13 residues long. CDR3 sequence (DNA): TGCGCCAGCAGTCCCCGTTTGGACTACGAGCAGTACTTC. This gives the protein CASSPRLDYEQYF.

The chain joins TRBV27 to TRBJ1-2; a weak D match, TRBD1 (6 bases). Deletions cut 3 bases from V and 2 bases from J, with 10 bases between. Germline V CDR1 and CDR2: MNHEY, SMNVEV (reference sequence). There are 14 residues in the CDR3. CDR3 nucleotide sequence: TGTGCCAGCAGTTTTTCGGGACAAAACTATGGCTACACCTTC. Its protein product is CASSFSGQNYGYTF.

The chain joins TRBV30 to TRBJ2-7; a weak D match, TRBD1 (5 bases). Germline V CDR1 and CDR2: GTSNPN, SVGIG (reference sequence). This CDR3 is built from 13 residues. V gave up 3 bases and J gave up 1 base, with 10 bases separating them. CDR3: CAWRIQGSYEQYF. In DNA form, the CDR3 reads TGTGCCTGGAGAATCCAGGGATCCTACGAGCAGTACTTC.

The rearrangement uses TRBV4-3 and TRBJ2-7, with a possible D match to TRBD1 (5 bases). The CDR3 consists of 15 residues. The germline CDR1 and CDR2 sequences are LGHNA and YSLEER. V lost 1 base to trimming and J lost 2 bases, with 12 bases between them. CDR3 bases: TGCGCCAGCAGCCAAGTTCAGGGTGCCCCCTACGAGCAGTACTTC. Amino acids: CASSQVQGAPYEQYF.

This chain joins TRBV10-1 and TRBJ2-3; 8 bases fit TRBD1. This CDR3 is 16 amino acids long. The junction had 9 bases not matched to a gene; V was cut back by 1 base and J by 6 bases. Germline CDR1 WNHNN, CDR2 SYGVQD (reference sequence). As DNA, the CDR3 is TGCGCCAGCAGTGAGTTTGGGACAGGTGGCGGGGATACGCAGTATTTT. Translated, it gives CASSEFGTGGGDTQYF.

This chain uses TRBV19 with TRBJ2-1; 12 bases fit TRBD2. This CDR3 spans 15 amino acids. Germline V gene data show CDR1 as LNHDA and CDR2 as SQIVND (reference sequence). The trim removed 7 bases at V and 7 bases at J, leaving 8 bases unmatched. This CDR3 reads CASTIGTSGLNEQFF. CDR3 nucleotide sequence: TGTGCCAGTACCATTGGGACTAGCGGGTTAAATGAGCAGTTCTTC.

V gene TRBV4-3 combines with J gene TRBJ2-1; 7 bases are a match to TRBD2. The CDR3 is 16 residues long. Per germline, CDR1 LGHNA and CDR2 YSLEER. J gave up 5 bases and V 6 bases, and 13 bases lay outside the gene matches. The CDR3 region is CASSPTSARWDNEQFF. The CDR3 DNA sequence: TGCGCCAGCAGTCCTACTAGCGCGAGATGGGACAATGAGCAGTTCTTC.